The present entry profiles one T cell receptor (beta chain) with its context. Data came from immunoSEQ multiplex PCR; TCRdb stores just in-frame clones and leaves some out. The sample includes tens of thousands of clones, around four fifths of them seen just once. The sample comes from a study of T cell responses to AZD1222 COVID-19 vaccine. CDR3 length: 15 residues. Trimming pared 7 bases from V and 3 bases from J, leaving 17 bases between. CDR1 SGHVS and CDR2 FNYEAQ come from the germline V gene. The J gene is TRBJ2-3, the V gene TRBV7-6; D is undetermined. This specimen consisted of peripheral blood, obtained 28 days after the second AZD1222 dose. This clonotype originated in an adult who received the AZD1222 COVID-19 vaccine. The CDR3 DNA follows: TGTGCCAGCACCCTCAGGTGGGGTTCGACAGATACGCAGTATTTT. Its translation: CASTLRWGSTDTQYF.